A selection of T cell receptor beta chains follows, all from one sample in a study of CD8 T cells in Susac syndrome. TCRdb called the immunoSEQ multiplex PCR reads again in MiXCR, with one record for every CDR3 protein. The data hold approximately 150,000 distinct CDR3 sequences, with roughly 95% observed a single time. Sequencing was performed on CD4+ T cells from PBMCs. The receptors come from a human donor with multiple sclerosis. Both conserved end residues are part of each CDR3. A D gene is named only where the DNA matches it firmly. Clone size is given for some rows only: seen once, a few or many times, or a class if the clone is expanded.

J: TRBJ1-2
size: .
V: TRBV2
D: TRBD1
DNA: TGTGCCAGCAGTGTCACAGGGGGCGATGGCTACACCTTC
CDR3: CASSVTGGDGYTF

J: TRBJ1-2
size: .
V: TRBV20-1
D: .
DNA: TGCAGTGCTGAGCCAAGGGGGGTTAGGCGTGGCTACACCTTC
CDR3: CSAEPRGVRRGYTF

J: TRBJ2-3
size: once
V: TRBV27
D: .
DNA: TGTGCCAGCAGTTTAAGGCTAGCTACATGGGATACGCAGTATTTT
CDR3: CASSLRLATWDTQYF

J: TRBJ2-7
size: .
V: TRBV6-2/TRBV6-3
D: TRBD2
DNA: TGTGCCAGCAGTTACCGACTAGCGGGAAGCTACGAGCAGTACTTC
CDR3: CASSYRLAGSYEQYF

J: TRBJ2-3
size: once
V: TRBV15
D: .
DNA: TGTGCCACCAGCAGAGCCGCGCCCTCAGATACGCAGTATTTT
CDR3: CATSRAAPSDTQYF

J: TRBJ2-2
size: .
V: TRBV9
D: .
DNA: TGTGCCAGCGCCGGGAGTCACACCGGGGAGCTGTTTTTT
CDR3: CASAGSHTGELFF

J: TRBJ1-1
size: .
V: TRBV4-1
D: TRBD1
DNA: TGCGCCAGCAGCCAAGATCCAGGGGGCATCGAGACTGAAGCTTTCTTT
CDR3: CASSQDPGGIETEAFF

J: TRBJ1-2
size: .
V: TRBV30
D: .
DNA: TGTGCCTGGACCCCCGGTTCGGGCGGCTACACCTTC
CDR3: CAWTPGSGGYTF

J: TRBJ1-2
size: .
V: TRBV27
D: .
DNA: TGTGCCAGCAGTTTTACAGCTCTCTATGGCTACACCTTC
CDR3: CASSFTALYGYTF

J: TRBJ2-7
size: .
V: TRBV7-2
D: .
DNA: TGTGCCAGCAGCTTAAGCGGGCAGCGGAGTGGGGAGCAGTACTTC
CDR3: CASSLSGQRSGEQYF

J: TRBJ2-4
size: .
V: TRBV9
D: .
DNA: TGTGCCAGCAGCGCAGCCGGGGCCCAAAACATTCAGTACTTC
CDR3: CASSAAGAQNIQYF

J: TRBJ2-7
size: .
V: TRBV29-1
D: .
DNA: TGCAGCGTAGGCGCAACTTACTCCTACGAGCAGTACTTC
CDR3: CSVGATYSYEQYF

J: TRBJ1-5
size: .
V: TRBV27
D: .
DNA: TGTGCCAGCAGTTTAGGGCCAGGGAAGGGGGATCAGCCCCAGCATTTT
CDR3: CASSLGPGKGDQPQHF

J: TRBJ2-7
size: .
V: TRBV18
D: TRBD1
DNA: TGTGCCAGCTCACAAACAGGGGGAACCTACGAGCAGTACTTC
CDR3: CASSQTGGTYEQYF

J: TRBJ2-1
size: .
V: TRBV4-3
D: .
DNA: TGCGCCAGCAGCTCTGCCAGGGTAAGCTCCTACAATGAGCAGTTCTTC
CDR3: CASSSARVSSYNEQFF

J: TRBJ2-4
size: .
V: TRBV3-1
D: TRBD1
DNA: TGTGCCAGCAGCCAGAGGGACAGGGCCCCTTTTGGCAACATTCAGTACTTC
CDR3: CASSQRDRAPFGNIQYF

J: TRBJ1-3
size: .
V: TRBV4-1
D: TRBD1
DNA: TGCGCCAGCAGCCGACCAGGGCGACAGGGGACTGATCCCTCTGGAAACACCATATATTTT
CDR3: CASSRPGRQGTDPSGNTIYF

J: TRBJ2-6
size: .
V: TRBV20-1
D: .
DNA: TGCAGTGCCGCGGATCTCAACGGGTACCCTGGGGCCAACGTCCTGACTTTC
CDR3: CSAADLNGYPGANVLTF

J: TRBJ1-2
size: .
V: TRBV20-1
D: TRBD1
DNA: TGCAGTGCTAAGGACAGGGGGGATGACACCTTC
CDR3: CSAKDRGDDTF

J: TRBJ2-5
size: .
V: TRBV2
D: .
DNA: TGTGCCAGCAGTTGGACCGGGAGAGAGACCCAGTACTTC
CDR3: CASSWTGRETQYF

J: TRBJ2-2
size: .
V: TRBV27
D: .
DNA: TGTGCCAGCAGTTCCCTAGTCGGGGAGCTGTTTTTT
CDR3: CASSSLVGELFF

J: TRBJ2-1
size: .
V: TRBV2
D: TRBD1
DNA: TGTGCCAGCAGCCCCATTAGACAGGGAGTGTACAATGAGCAGTTCTTC
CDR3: CASSPIRQGVYNEQFF

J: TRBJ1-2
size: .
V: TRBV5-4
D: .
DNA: TGTGCCAGCAGCAAACCTCAAGGGAGAGCTAACTATGGCTACACCTTC
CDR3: CASSKPQGRANYGYTF

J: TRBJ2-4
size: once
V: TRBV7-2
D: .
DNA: TGTGCCAGCAGCCCCCAGGTTCGAGGGGCCAAAAACATTCAGTACTTC
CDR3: CASSPQVRGAKNIQYF

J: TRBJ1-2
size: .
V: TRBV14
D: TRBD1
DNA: TGTGCCAGCAGGGGACAGCGCTCCTATGGCTACACCTTC
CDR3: CASRGQRSYGYTF